The T cell receptor (beta chain) described here comes from a study of early T cells in non-severe SARS-CoV-2 infection. At the level of the study: From unsorted whole blood, bulk RNA was sequenced, and the chains remained unpaired. General study points: Comparison of clonotypes with VDJdb favored anti-spike CD8 responses while missing private and CD4 specificities.

Researchers tagged individual cDNA molecules with unique molecular identifiers. TCRdb analysed the 5' RACE reads with MiXCR anew, one entry per CDR3 protein. The table lists over 60,000 distinct CDR3 sequences, roughly 14% of them singletons. As for this clonotype: Its specificity is unknown.

The specimen sequenced was whole blood. This TCR was sampled from an adult who was a healthcare worker with PCR-confirmed SARS-CoV-2 infection or an uninfected control (not recorded which).

CDR3 residues: CASGLVGGTEAFF. In nucleotides, the CDR3 is TGTGCTAGTGGTTTGGTAGGGGGCACTGAAGCTTTCTTT. The J gene is TRBJ1-1, the V gene TRBV12-5; a possible D gene is TRBD1 (6 bases). Trimming removed 0 bases at V and 4 bases at J, with 6 bases between. Germline V lookup: CDR1 LGHNT, CDR2 FRNRAP. The CDR3 consists of 13 residues.